This TCR beta chain appears in the sequencing data of a study of cytomegalovirus exposure and HLA in healthy donors. Findings and limits, study-wide: More than 150 TCR beta chains were listed as cytomegalovirus-associated. Across donors, most TCRs were seen rarely, yet some public ones were widespread.

PCR involved 60 Vbeta and 13 Jbeta primers. Authors' methods: Later reanalysis found around 74 million unique TCR beta chains, about 10 million of them shared. Sequencing used immunoSEQ multiplex PCR; TCRdb keeps in-frame clones, though not all of them. V, J and clone size are taken as reported in that table, and D and trimming were inferred from the DNA itself. Here the sample spans 110,000 or so clones, around 78% being singletons. Germline loops: CDR1 SNHLY, CDR2 FYNNEI. The V and J ends lost 5 bases and 5 bases respectively, with 9 bases between them. This CDR3 spans 12 amino acids. This clone appeared a single time. The antigen is undetermined.

The V and J genes are TRBV2 and TRBJ1-1, with D possibly TRBD1 on 6 matching bases. The sequence derives from a male donor in good health and CMV-seronegative. Sequencing was performed on PBMCs. For the CDR3, the DNA is TGTGCCAGCAGTACAGGGTTTACTGAAGCTTTCTTT. Translated: CASSTGFTEAFF.